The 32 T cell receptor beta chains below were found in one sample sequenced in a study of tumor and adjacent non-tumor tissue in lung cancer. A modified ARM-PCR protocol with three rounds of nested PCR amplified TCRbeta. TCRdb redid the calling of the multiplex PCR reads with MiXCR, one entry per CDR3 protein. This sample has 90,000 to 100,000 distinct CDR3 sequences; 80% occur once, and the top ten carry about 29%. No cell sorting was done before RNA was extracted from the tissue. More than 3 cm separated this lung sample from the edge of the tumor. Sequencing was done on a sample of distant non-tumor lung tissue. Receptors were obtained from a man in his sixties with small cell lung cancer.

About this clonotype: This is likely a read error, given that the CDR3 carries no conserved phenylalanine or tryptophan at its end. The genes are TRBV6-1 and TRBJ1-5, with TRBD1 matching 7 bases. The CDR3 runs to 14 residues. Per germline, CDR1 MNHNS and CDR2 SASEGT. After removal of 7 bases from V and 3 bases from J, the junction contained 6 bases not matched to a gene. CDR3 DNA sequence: TGTGCCAGCATTGCTGACAGGGTCAATCAGCCCCAGCATATT. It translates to CASIADRVNQPQHI.

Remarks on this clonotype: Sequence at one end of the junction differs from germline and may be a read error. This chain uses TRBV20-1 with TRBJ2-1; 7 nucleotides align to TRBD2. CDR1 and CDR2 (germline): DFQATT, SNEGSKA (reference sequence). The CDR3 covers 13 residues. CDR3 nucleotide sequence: TGTGGGGATCTAGAGGGAGGGCCGGTCGAGCAGTTCTTC. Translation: CGDLEGGPVEQFF.

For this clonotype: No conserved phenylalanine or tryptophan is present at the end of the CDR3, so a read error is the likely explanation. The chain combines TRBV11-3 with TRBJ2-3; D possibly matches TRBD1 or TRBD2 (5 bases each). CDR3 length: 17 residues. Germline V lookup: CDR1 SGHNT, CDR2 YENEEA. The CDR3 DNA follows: TGTGCCAGCAGAGAGGCTAGTGGTGGGACCCCGAGTAATACACAGTATTTG. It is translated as CASREASGGTPSNTQYL.

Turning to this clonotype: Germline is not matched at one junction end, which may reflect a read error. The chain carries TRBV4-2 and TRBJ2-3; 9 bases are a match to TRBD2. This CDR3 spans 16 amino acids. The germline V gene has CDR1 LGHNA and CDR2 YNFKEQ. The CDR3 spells CASSLRTSVNTDAQYF. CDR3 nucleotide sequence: TGTGCCAGCAGCCTTCGGACTAGCGTGAACACAGATGCGCAGTATTTC.

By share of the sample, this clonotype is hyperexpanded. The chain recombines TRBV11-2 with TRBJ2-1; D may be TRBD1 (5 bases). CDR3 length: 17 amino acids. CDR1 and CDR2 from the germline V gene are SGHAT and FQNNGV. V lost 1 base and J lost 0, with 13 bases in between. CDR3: CASSLVTAQSSYNEQFF. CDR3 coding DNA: TGTGCCAGCAGCTTAGTGACAGCCCAGAGCTCCTACAATGAGCAGTTCTTC.

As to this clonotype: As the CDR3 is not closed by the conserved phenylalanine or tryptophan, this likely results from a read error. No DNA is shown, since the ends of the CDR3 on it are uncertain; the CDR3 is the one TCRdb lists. The CDR3 reads CASSYSGGQGNQPQNS. The chain joins TRBV6-6 to TRBJ1-5; the table's TRBD1 call for D was not verified on the DNA. Germline CDR1 MNHNY, CDR2 SVGAGI (reference sequence). The CDR3 contains 16 residues when both ends are counted.

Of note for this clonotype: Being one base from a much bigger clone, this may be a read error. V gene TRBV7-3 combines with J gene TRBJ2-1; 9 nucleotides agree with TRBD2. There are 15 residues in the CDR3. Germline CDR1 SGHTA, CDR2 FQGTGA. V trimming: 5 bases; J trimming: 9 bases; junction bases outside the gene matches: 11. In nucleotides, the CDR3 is TGTGCCAGCAGCCGCCCAGCGGGAGGAGTTGGTGAGCAGTTCTTC. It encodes CASSRPAGGVGEQFF.

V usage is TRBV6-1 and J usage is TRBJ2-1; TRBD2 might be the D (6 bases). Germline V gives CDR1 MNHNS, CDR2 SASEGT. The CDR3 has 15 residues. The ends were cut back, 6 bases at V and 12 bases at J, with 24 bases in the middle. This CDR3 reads CASRFRLVSYIVQFF. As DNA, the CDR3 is TGTGCCAGCAGATTCCGACTAGTATCCTACATTGTGCAGTTCTTC.

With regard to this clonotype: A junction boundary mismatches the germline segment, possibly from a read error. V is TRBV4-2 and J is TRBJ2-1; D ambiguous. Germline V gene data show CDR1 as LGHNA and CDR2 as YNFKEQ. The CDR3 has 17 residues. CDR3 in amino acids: CTSRQAPTSGSYNEQFF. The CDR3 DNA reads TGTACCAGCAGGCAAGCCCCTACCTCTGGGTCCTACAATGAGCAGTTCTTC.

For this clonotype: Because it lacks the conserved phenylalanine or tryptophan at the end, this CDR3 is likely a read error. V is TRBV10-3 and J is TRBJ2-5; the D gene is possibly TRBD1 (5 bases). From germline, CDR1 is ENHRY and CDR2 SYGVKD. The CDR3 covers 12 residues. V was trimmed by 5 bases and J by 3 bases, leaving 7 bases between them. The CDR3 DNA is TGTGCCATCAGTACCAGGGAAGAGACCCAGTACCTC. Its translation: CAISTREETQYL.

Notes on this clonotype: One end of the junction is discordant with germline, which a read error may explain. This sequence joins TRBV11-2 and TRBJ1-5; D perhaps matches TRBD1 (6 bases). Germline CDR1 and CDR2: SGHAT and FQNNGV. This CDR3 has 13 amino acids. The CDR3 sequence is CASGLDRNQSQHF. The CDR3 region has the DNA TGTGCCAGCGGCTTAGACAGGAATCAATCCCAGCATTTT.

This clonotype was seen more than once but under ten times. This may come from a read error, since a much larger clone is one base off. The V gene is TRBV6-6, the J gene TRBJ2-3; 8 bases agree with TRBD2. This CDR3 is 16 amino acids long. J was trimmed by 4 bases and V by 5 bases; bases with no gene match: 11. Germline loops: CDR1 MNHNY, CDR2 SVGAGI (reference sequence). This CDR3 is CASSLFTGGVADTQYF. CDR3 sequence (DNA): TGTGCCAGCAGTCTGTTTACGGGAGGGGTAGCAGATACGCAGTATTTT.

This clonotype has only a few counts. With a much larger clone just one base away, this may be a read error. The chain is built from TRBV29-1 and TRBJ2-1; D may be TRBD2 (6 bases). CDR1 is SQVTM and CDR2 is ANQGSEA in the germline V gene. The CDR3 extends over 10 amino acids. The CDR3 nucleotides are TGCAGCGCCGCGTCGGGAGAGCGGCTCTTC. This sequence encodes CSAASGERLF.

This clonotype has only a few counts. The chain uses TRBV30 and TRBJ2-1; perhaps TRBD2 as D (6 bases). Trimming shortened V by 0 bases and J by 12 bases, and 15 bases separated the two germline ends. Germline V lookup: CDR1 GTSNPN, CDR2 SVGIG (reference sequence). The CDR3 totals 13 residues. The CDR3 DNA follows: TGTGCCTGGAGTGTACAGATGGGGACTTTGCAGTTCTTC. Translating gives CAWSVQMGTLQFF.

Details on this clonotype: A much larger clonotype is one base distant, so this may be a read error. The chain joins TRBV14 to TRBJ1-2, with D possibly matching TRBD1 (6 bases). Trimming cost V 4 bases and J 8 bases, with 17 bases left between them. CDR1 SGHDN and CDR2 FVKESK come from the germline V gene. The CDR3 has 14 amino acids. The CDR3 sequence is CASSPLRGAGGYTF. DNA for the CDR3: TGTGCCAGCAGCCCCCTACGGGGGGCGGGAGGCTACACCTTC.

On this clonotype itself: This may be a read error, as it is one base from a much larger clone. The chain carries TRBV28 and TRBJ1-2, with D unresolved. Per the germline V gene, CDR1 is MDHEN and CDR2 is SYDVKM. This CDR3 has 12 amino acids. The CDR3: CASTPSNYDYTF. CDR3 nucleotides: TGTGCCAGCACTCCTTCTAACTATGACTACACCTTC.

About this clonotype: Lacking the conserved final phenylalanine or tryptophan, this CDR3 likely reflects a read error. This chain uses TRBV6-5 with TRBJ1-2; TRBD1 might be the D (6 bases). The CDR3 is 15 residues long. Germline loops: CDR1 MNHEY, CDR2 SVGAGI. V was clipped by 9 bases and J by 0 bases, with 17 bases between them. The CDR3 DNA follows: TGTGCCAGTATGGAAGGAGGGGGGTCTAACTATGGCTACACCATC. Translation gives CASMEGGGSNYGYTI.

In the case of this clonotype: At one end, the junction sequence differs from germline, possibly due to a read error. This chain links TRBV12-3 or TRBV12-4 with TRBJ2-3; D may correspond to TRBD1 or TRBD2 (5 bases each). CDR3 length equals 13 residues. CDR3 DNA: TGTGCCAACAGTTTTGGGGGTGGAGATATGCAGTATTTT. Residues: CANSFGGGDMQYF.

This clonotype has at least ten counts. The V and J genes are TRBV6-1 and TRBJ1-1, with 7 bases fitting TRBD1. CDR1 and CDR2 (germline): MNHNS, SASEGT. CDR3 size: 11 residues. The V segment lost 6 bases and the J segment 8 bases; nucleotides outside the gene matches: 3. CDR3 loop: CASRGQPEAFF. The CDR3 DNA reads TGTGCCAGCAGGGGACAGCCAGAAGCTTTCTTT.

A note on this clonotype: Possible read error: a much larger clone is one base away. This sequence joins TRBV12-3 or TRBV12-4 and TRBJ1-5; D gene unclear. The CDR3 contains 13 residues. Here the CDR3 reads CANSLTTNQPQHF. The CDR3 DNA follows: TGTGCCAACAGTTTGACCACTAATCAGCCCCAGCATTTT.

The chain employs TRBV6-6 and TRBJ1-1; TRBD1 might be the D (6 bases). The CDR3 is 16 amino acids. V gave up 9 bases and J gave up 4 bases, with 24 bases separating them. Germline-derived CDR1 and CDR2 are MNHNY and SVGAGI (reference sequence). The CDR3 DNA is TGTGCCAGAAGCTTAACAGGGAGTGTATGGGGCACTGAAGCTTTCTTT. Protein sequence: CARSLTGSVWGTEAFF.

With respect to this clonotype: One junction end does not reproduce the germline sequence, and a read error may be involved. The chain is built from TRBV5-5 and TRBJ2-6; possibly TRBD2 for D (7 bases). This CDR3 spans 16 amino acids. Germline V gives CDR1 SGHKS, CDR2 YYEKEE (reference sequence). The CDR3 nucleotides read TGTGCCAGCAGAGGCGGGGTTGTTGCGGGGGCCAAGGTCCTGACTTTC. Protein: CASRGGVVAGAKVLTF.

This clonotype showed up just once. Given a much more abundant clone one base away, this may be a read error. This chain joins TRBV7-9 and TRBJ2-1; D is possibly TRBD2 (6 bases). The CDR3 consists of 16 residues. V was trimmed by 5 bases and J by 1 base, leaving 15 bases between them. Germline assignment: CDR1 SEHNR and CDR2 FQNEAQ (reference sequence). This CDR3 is CASSISLAGSYNEQFF. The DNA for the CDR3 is TGTGCCAGCAGCATATCCCTCGCGGGGTCCTACAATGAGCAGTTCTTC.

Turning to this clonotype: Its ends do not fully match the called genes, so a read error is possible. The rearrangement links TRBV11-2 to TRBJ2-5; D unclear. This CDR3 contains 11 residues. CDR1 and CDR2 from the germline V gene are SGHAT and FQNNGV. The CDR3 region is CASNLEETRYF. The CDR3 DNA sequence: TGTGCCAGCAACTTAGAAGAGACCCGGTACTTC.

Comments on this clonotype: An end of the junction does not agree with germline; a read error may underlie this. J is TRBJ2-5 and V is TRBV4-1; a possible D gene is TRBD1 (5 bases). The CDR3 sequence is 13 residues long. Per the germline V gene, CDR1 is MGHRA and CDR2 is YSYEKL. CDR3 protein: CAGRASPQETQYF. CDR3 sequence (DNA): TGCGCCGGCAGGGCTAGTCCTCAAGAGACCCAGTACTTC.

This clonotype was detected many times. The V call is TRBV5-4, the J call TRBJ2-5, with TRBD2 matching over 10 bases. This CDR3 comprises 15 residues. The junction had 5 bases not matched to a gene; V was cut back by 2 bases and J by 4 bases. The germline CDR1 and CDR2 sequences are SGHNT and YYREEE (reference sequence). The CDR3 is CASSLAGGKGETQYF. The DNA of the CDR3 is TGTGCCAGCAGCTTAGCGGGAGGGAAAGGAGAGACCCAGTACTTC.

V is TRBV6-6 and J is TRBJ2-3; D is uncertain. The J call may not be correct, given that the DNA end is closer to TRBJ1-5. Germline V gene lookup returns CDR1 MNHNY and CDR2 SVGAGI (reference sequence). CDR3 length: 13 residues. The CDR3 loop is CASRSSNTNTQHF. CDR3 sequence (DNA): TGTGCCAGCAGGTCGTCGAACACAAATACGCAGCATTTT.

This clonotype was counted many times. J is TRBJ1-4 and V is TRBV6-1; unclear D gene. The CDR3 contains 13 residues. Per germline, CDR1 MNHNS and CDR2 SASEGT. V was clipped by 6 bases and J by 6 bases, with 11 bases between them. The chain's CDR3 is CASRLSSHEKLFF. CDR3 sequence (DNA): TGTGCCAGCAGACTTTCATCCCATGAAAAACTGTTTTTT.

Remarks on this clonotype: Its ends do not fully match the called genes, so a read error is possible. In DNA, the CDR3 is TGTAGCGTTGTAAACAGCAGCGTCGGCAATGAGCAGTTCTTC. Translating gives CSVVNSSVGNEQFF. This rearrangement joins TRBV29-1 to TRBJ2-1; D possibly corresponds to TRBD2 (5 bases). The germline gives CDR1 SQVTM, CDR2 ANQGSEA. This CDR3 has 14 amino acids.

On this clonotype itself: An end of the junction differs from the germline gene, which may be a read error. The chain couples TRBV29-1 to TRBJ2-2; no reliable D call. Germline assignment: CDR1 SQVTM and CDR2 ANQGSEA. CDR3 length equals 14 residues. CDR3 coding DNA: TGCAGCGCTACACTGATCAGGAACATCGGGGAGCTGTTTTTT. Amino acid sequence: CSATLIRNIGELFF.

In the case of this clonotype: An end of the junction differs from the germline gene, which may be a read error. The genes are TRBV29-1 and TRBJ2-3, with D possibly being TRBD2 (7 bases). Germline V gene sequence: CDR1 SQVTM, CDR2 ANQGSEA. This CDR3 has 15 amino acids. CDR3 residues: CSVLTWRGGTDTHYF. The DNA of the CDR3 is TGCAGCGTGTTAACCTGGAGGGGGGGCACAGATACGCACTATTTT.

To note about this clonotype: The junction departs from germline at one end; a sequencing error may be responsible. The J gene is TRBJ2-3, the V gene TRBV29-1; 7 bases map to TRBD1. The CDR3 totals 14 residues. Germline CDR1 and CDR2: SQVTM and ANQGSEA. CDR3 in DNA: TGTAGCATTGAGGGCGACAGGGGCACAGATACGCAGTATTTT. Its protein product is CSIEGDRGTDTQYF.